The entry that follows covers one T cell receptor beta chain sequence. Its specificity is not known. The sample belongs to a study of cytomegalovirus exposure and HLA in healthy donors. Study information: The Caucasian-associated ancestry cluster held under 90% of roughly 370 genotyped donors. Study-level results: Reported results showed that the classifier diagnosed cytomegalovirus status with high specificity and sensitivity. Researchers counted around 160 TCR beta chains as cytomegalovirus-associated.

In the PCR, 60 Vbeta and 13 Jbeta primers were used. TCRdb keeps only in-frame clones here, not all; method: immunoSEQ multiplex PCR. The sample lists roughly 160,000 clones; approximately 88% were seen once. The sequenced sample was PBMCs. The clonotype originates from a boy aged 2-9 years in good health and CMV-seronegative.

The CDR3 nucleotides read TGTGCCAGCAGCCTTGAATTTAGCGGGAGGGGTAATGAGCAGTTCTTC. This codes for CASSLEFSGRGNEQFF. The chain joins TRBV5-6 to TRBJ2-1; 11 nucleotides agree with TRBD2. Germline-derived CDR1 and CDR2 are SGHDT and YYEEEE. Trimming took 4 bases from V and 7 from J; bases not matched to a gene: 10. The CDR3 loop spans 16 amino acids.